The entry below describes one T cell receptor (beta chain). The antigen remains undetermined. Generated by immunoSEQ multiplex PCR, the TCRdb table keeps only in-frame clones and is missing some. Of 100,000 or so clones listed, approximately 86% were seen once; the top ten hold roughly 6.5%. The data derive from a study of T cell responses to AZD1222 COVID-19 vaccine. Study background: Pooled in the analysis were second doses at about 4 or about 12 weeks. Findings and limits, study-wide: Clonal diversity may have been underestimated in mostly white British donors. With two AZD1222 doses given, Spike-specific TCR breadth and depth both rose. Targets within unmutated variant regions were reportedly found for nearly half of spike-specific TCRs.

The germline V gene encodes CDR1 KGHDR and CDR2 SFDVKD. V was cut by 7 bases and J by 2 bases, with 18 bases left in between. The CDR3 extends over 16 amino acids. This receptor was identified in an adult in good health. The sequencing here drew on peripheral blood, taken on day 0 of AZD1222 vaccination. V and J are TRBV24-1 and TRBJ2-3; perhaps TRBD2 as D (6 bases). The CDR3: CATSSRDWRTTDTQYF. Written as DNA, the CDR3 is TGTGCCACCAGCAGCCGGGACTGGAGAACCACAGATACGCAGTATTTT.